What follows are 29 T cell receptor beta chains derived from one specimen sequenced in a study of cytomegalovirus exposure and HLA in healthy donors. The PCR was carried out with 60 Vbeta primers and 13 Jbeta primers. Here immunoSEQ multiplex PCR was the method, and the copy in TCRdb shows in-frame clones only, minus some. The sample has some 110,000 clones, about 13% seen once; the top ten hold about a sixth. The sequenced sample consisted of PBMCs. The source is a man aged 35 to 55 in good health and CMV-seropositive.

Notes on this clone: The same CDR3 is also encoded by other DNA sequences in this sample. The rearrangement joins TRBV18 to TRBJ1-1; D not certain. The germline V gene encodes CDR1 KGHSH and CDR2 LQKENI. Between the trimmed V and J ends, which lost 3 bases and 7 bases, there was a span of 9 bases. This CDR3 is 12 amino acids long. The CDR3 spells CASSPPSGEAFF. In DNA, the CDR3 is TGTGCCAGCTCACCCCCCTCAGGTGAAGCTTTCTTT. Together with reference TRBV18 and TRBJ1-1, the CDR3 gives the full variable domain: NAGVMQNPRHLVRRRGQEARLRCSPMKGHSHVYWYRQLPEEGLKFMVYLQKENIIDESGMPKERFSAEFPKEGPSILRIQQVVRGDSAAYFCASSPPSGEAFFGQGTRLTVV.

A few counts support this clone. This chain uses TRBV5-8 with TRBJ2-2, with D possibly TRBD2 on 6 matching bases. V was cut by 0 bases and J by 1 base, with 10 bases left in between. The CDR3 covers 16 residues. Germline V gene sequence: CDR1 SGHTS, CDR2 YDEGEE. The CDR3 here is CASSLGLAMNTGELFF. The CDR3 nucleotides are TGTGCCAGCAGCTTGGGGCTAGCGATGAACACCGGGGAGCTGTTTTTT.

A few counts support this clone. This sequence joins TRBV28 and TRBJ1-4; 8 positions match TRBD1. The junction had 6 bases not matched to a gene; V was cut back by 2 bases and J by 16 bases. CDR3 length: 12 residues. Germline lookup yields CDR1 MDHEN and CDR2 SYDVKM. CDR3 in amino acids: CASSLRGTGPFF. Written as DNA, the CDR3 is TGTGCCAGCAGTTTAAGGGGGACAGGCCCGTTTTTT.

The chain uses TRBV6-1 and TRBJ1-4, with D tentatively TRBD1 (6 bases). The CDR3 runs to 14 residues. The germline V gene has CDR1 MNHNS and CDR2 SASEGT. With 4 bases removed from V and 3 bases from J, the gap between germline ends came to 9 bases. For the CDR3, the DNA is TGTGCCAGCAGTGGAAACAGGGCTAATGAAAAACTGTTTTTT. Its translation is CASSGNRANEKLFF.

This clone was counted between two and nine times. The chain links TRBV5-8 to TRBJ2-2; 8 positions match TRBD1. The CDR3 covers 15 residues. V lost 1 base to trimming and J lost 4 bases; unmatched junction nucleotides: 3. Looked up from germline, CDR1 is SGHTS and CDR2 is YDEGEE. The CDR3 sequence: CASSLNRGVTGELFF. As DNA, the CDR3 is TGTGCCAGCAGCTTGAACAGGGGGGTCACCGGGGAGCTGTTTTTT.

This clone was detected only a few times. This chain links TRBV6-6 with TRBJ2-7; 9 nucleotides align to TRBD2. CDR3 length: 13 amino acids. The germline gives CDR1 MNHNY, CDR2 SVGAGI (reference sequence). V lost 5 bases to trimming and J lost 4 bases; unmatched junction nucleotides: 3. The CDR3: CASSVSGSYEQYF. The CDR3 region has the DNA TGTGCCAGCAGTGTTAGCGGGAGTTACGAGCAGTACTTC.

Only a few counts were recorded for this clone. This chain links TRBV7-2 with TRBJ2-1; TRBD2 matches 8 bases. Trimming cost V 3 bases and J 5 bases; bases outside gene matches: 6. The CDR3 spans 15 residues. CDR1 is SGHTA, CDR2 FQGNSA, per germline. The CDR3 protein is CASSFGLAGNNEQFF. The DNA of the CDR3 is TGTGCCAGCAGCTTCGGGCTAGCGGGTAACAATGAGCAGTTCTTC.

CDR3 nucleotides: TGTGCCAGCAAACCGGGAAGTAGCACCGGGGAGCTGTTTTTT. Its protein product is CASKPGSSTGELFF. The rearrangement links TRBV27 to TRBJ2-2; the D gene is possibly TRBD2 (5 bases). This CDR3 has 14 amino acids. CDR1 and CDR2 from the germline V gene are MNHEY and SMNVEV (reference sequence). Trimming took 7 bases from V and 4 from J, leaving 13 bases between them.

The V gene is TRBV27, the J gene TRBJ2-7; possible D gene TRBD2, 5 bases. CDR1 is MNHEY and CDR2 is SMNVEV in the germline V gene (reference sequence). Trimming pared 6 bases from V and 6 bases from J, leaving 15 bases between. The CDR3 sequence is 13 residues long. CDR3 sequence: CASSRQRGREQYF. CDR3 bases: TGTGCCAGCAGCCGACAAAGAGGGCGCGAGCAGTACTTC.

The CDR3 region is CASSVLQGEFETQYF. The CDR3 DNA reads TGTGCCAGCTCAGTTTTACAGGGGGAGTTCGAGACCCAGTACTTC. The chain carries TRBV18 and TRBJ2-5; 8 bases map to TRBD1. Germline V CDR1 and CDR2: KGHSH, LQKENI. CDR3 length: 15 amino acids. V shed 5 bases and J 5 bases; nucleotides not matched to a gene: 10. Supplemented by reference TRBV18 and TRBJ2-5, the full variable domain reads NAGVMQNPRHLVRRRGQEARLRCSPMKGHSHVYWYRQLPEEGLKFMVYLQKENIIDESGMPKERFSAEFPKEGPSILRIQQVVRGDSAAYFCASSVLQGEFETQYFGPGTRLLVL.

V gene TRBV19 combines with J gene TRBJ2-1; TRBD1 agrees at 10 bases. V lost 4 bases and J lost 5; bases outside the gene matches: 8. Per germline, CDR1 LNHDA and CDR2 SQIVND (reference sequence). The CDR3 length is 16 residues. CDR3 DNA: TGTGCCAGTAGTACCCGACAGGGGGCTACCCACAATGAGCAGTTCTTC. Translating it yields CASSTRQGATHNEQFF. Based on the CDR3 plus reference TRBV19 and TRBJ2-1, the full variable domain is DGGITQSPKYLFRKEGQNVTLSCEQNLNHDAMYWYRQDPGQGLRLIYYSQIVNDFQKGDIAEGYSVSREKKESFPLTVTSAQKNPTAFYLCASSTRQGATHNEQFFGPGTRLTVL.

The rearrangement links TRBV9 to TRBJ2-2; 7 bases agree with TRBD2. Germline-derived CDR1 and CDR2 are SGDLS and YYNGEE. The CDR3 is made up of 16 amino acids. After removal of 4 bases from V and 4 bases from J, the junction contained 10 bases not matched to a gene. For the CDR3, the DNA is TGTGCCAGCAGCAGAGCCGGGACTATCTCCACCGGGGAGCTGTTTTTT. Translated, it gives CASSRAGTISTGELFF.

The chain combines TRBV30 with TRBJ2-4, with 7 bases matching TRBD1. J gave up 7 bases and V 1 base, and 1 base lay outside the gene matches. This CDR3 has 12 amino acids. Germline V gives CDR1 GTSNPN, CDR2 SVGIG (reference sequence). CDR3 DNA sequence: TGTGCCTGGAGTGAGGGGGCGAACATTCAGTACTTC. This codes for CAWSEGANIQYF.

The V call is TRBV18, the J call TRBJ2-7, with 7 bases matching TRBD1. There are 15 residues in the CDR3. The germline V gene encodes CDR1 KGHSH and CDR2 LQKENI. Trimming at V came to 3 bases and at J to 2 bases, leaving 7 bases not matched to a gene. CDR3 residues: CASSPRTGAAYEQYF. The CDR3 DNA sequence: TGTGCCAGCTCACCCCGAACAGGGGCGGCCTACGAGCAGTACTTC.

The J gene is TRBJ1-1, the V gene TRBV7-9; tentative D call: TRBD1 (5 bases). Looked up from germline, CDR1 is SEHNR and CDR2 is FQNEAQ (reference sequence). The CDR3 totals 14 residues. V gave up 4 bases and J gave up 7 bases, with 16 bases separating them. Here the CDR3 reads CASSSLQEKLEAFF. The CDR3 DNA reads TGTGCCAGCAGCTCTCTACAGGAGAAACTTGAAGCTTTCTTT. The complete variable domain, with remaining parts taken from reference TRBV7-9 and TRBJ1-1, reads DTGVSQNPRHKITKRGQNVTFRCDPISEHNRLYWYRQTLGQGPEFLTYFQNEAQLEKSRLLSDRFSAERPKGSFSTLEIQRTEQGDSAMYLCASSSLQEKLEAFFGQGTRLTVV.

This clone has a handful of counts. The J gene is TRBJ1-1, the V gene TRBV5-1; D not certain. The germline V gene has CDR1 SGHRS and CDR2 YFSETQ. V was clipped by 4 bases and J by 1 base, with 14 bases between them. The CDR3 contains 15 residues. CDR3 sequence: CASSQREGGNTEAFF. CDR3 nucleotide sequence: TGCGCCAGCAGCCAGCGAGAGGGAGGGAACACTGAAGCTTTCTTT.

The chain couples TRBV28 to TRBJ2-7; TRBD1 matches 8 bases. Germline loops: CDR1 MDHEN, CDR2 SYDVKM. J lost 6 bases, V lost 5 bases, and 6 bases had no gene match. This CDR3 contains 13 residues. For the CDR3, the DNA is TGTGCCAGCAGTGTGCAGGGGGCTAGCGAGCAGTACTTC. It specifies CASSVQGASEQYF.

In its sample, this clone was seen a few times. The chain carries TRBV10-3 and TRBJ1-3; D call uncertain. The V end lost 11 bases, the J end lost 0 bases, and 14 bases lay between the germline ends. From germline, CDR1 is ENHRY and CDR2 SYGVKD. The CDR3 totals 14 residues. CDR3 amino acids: CAVTTDGSGNTIYF. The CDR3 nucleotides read TGTGCCGTGACTACGGACGGCTCTGGAAACACCATATATTTT.

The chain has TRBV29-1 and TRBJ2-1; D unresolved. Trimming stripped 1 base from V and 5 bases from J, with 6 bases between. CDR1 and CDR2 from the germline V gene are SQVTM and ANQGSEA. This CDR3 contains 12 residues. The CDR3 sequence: CSVEVFDNEQFF. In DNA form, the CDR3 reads TGCAGCGTTGAAGTATTCGACAATGAGCAGTTCTTC.

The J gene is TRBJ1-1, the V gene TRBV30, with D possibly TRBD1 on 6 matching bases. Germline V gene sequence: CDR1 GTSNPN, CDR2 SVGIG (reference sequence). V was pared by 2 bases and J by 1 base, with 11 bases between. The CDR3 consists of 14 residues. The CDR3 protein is CAWSLGQPNTEAFF. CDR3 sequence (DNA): TGTGCCTGGAGTTTGGGACAACCGAACACTGAAGCTTTCTTT.

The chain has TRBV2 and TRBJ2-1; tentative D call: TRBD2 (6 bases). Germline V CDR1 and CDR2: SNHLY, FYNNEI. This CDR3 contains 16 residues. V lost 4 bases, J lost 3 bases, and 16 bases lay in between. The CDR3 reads CASSGDGRGNYNEQFF. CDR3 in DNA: TGTGCCAGCAGTGGAGACGGGAGAGGGAACTACAATGAGCAGTTCTTC. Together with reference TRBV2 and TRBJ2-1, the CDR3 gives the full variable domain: EPEVTQTPSHQVTQMGQEVILRCVPISNHLYFYWYRQILGQKVEFLVSFYNNEISEKSEIFDDQFSVERPDGSNFTLKIRSTKLEDSAMYFCASSGDGRGNYNEQFFGPGTRLTVL.

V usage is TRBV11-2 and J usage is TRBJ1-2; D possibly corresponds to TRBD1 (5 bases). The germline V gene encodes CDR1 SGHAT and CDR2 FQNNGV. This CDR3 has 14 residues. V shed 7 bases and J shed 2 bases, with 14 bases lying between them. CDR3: CASTPRQLNYGYTF. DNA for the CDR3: TGTGCCAGCACCCCTCGACAGCTCAACTATGGCTACACCTTC.

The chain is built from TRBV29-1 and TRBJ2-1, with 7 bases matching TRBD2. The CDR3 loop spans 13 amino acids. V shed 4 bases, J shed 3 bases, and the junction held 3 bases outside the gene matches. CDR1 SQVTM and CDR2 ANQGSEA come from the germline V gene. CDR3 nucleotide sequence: TGCAGCGTTGGACTAGCTTACTACAATGAGCAGTTCTTC. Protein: CSVGLAYYNEQFF.

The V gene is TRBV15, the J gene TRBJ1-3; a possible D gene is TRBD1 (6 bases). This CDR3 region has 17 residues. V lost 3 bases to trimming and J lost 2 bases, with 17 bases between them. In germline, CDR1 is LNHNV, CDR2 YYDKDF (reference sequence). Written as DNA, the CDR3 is TGTGCCACCAGCAGGACCCTCGGGACATCACCTGGAAACACCATATATTTT. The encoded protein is CATSRTLGTSPGNTIYF.

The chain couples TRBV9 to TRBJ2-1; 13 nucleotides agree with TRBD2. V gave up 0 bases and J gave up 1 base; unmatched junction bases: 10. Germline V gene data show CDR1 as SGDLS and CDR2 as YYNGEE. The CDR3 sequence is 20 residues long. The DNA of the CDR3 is TGTGCCAGCAGCGTAGAGACTAGCGGGAGGCATACAGTATCCTACAATGAGCAGTTCTTC. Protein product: CASSVETSGRHTVSYNEQFF.

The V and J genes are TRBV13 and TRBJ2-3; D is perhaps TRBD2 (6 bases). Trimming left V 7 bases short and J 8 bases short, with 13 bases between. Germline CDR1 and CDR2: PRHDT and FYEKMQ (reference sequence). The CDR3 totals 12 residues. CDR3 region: CASTLAGSTQYF. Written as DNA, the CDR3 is TGTGCCAGCACCCTAGCCGGGAGTACGCAGTATTTT. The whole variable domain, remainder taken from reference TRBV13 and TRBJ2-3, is AAGVIQSPRHLIKEKRETATLKCYPIPRHDTVYWYQQGPGQDPQFLISFYEKMQSDKGSIPDRFSAQQFSDYHSELNMSSLELGDSALYFCASTLAGSTQYFGPGTRLTVL.

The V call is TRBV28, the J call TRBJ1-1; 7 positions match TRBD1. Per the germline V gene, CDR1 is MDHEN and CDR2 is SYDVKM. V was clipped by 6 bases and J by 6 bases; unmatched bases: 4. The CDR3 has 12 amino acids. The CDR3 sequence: CASRTGTAEAFF. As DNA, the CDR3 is TGTGCCAGCAGAACCGGGACAGCTGAAGCTTTCTTT.

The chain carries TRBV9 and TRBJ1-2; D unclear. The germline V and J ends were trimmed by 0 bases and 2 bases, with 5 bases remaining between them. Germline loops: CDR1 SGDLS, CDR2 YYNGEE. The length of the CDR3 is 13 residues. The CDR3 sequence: CASSVAQNYGYTF. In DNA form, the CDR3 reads TGTGCCAGCAGCGTAGCCCAAAACTATGGCTACACCTTC. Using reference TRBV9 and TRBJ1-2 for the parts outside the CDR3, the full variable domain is DSGVTQTPKHLITATGQRVTLRCSPRSGDLSVYWYQQSLDQGLQFLIQYYNGEERAKGNILERFSAQQFPDLHSELNLSSLELGDSALYFCASSVAQNYGYTFGSGTRLTVV.

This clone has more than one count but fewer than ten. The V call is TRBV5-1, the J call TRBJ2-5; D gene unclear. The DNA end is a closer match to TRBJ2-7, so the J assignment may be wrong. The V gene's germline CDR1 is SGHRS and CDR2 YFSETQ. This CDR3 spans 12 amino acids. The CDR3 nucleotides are TGCGCCAGCAGGGAACAGACCTACGAGCAGTACTTC. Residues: CASREQTYEQYF.